This T cell receptor beta chain was documented in a study of OX40 agonist ivuxolimab in advanced cancers. Trimming cost V 4 bases and J 2 bases, with 9 bases left between them. Germline lookup yields CDR1 SGHKS and CDR2 YYEKEE (reference sequence). This CDR3 is 13 amino acids long. A few counts support this clone. This table comes from immunoSEQ multiplex PCR, and its TCRdb copy is limited to in-frame clones, with some not included. The sample gives about 58,000 clones, under 90% of which show up once; more than 1.4% is in the top ten. Sequences were derived from CD4+ or CD8+ T cells sorted from blood, sampled in a trial of the OX40 agonist ivuxolimab. This sequence originates from an adult with an advanced solid tumor such as melanoma, head and neck, liver or kidney cancer. The chain joins TRBV5-5 to TRBJ1-2; D may be TRBD1 (6 bases). For the CDR3, the DNA is TGTGCCAGCAGCACAGGGAACAACTATGGCTACACCTTC. Its protein product is CASSTGNNYGYTF.